These 2 T cell receptor beta chains were all obtained from the same sample, sequenced in a study of blood T cell repertoires in COVID-19. This table comes from immunoSEQ multiplex PCR, and its TCRdb copy is limited to in-frame clones, with some not included. The sample gives 80,000 or so clones, roughly four fifths of which show up once; approximately 7.3% is in the top ten. Sequencing input: peripheral blood. These receptors were obtained from a human donor in a cohort sampled during active COVID-19.

This chain connects TRBV7-9 to TRBJ2-5; tentatively, D is TRBD2 (6 bases). This CDR3 contains 15 residues. V was clipped by 5 bases and J by 0 bases, with 13 bases between them. CDR1 SEHNR and CDR2 FQNEAQ come from the germline V gene (reference sequence). The CDR3 is CASSTGTDYQETQYF. The CDR3 coding sequence is TGTGCCAGCAGCACTGGGACTGATTACCAAGAGACCCAGTACTTC.

The chain is built from TRBV29-1 and TRBJ2-7, with D maybe TRBD2 (6 bases). The V end was cut by 4 bases, the J end by 3 bases, with 13 bases between. CDR1 and CDR2 (germline): SQVTM, ANQGSEA. This CDR3 spans 13 amino acids. CDR3 nucleotide sequence: TGCAGCGTTGGGAGGGGTTCTATCTACGAGCAGTACTTC. It translates to CSVGRGSIYEQYF.